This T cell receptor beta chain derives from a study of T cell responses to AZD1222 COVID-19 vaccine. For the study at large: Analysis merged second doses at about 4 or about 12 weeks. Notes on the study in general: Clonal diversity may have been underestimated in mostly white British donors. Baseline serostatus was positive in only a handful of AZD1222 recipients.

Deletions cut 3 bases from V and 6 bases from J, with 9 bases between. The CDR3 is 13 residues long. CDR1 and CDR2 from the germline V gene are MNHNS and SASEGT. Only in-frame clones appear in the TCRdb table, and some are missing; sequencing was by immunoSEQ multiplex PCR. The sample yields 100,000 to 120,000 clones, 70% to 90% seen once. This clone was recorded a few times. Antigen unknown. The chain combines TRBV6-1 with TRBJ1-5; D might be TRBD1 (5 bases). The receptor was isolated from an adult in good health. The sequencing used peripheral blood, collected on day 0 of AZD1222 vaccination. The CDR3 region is CASSDSGGQPQHF. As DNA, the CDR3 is TGTGCCAGCAGTGATTCGGGGGGTCAGCCCCAGCATTTT.